The present T cell receptor (beta chain) was sequenced within a study of shared clonotypes between healthy human individuals. Libraries were prepared by immunoSEQ multiplex PCR; TCRdb keeps only in-frame clonotypes and omits some of them. The data contain about 2.1 million clones, about 93% of them singletons. CD8 cells classed as naive were CD45RO-negative and positively selected for CCR7, excluding terminally differentiated effector memory CD45RA+ cells. Donors comprised only Caucasian adults living in Nashville, Tennessee. This CDR3 comprises 14 residues. The chain recombines TRBV21-1 with TRBJ2-1; the tabulated D call, TRBD2, remains unverified against the DNA. TRBV21-1 constitutes a pseudogene. This TCR derives from a man aged 18 to 30 in good health. Some clones in this sample may be carry-over from other donors' samples. Sequencing was done on a sample of naive CD8+ T cells from PBMCs. For the CDR3, the DNA is TGTGCCAGCCTACGGCGGGACGCCCTCGATGAGCAGTTCTTC. It encodes CASLRRDALDEQFF.